This TCR beta chain was recovered during a study of blood T cell repertoires in COVID-19. Study-level information: Acute and convalescent COVID-19 samples came from the United States, Italy and Spain.

Clones were sequenced by immunoSEQ multiplex PCR, and TCRdb holds only the in-frame ones, with some missing. The repertoire holds about 190,000 clones, with around 80% as singletons. This clone came up a few times. With 6 bases clipped from V and 0 bases from J, the junction kept 11 bases outside the gene matches. There are 18 residues in the CDR3. Per germline, CDR1 LGHNA and CDR2 YSLEER. The chain links TRBV4-3 to TRBJ2-6, with 7 nucleotides matching TRBD1. The TCR was taken from a woman aged 45-65 years with acute or convalescent COVID-19. Sequenced sample: peripheral blood. The CDR3 sequence is CASSRSETGFSGANVLTF. CDR3 DNA: TGCGCCAGCAGTAGATCCGAGACAGGGTTCTCTGGGGCCAACGTCCTGACTTTC.